Below, one T cell receptor (beta chain) is given with its context. Its matching antigen is unknown. Use of 60 Vbeta and 13 Jbeta primers characterized the PCR. Assay used: immunoSEQ multiplex PCR; TCRdb lists only in-frame clones, some missing. The sample table sets out 40,000 or so clones. These data belong to a study of cytomegalovirus exposure and HLA in healthy donors. Whole-study findings and limits: An analysis done earlier found most TCR beta V segments productive about 87% or about 30% of the time. A highly shared variant cluster was judged a likely technical artifact. The study labeled 170 or so TCR beta chains cytomegalovirus-associated. Later on, a genetic analysis was performed. It linked a missense variant in DCLRE1C with V- and J-gene trimming of TCR beta.

The CDR3 sequence is 16 residues long. With 2 bases clipped from V and 6 bases from J, the junction kept 8 bases outside the gene matches. The germline V gene encodes CDR1 MNHNY and CDR2 SVGAGI (reference sequence). This rearrangement joins TRBV6-6 to TRBJ2-5; 11 nucleotides agree with TRBD2. The sequence was collected from a male donor in good health and CMV-seronegative. The source material was PBMCs. The CDR3 sequence: CASSYRSGRAQKTQYF. As DNA, the CDR3 is TGTGCCAGCAGTTACCGTAGCGGGAGGGCCCAGAAGACCCAGTACTTC.